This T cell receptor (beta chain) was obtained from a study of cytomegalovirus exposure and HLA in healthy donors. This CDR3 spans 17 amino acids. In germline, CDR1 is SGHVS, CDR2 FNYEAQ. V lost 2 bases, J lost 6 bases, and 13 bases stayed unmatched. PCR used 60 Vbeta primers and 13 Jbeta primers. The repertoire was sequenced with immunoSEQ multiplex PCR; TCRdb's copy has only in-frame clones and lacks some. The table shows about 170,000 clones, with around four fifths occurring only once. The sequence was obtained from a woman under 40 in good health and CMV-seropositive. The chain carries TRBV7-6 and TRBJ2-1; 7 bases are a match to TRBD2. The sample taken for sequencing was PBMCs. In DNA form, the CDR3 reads TGTGCCAGCAGCTTACTCCTCTCGGGAGGTTACGGCAATGAGCAGTTCTTC. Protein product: CASSLLLSGGYGNEQFF.